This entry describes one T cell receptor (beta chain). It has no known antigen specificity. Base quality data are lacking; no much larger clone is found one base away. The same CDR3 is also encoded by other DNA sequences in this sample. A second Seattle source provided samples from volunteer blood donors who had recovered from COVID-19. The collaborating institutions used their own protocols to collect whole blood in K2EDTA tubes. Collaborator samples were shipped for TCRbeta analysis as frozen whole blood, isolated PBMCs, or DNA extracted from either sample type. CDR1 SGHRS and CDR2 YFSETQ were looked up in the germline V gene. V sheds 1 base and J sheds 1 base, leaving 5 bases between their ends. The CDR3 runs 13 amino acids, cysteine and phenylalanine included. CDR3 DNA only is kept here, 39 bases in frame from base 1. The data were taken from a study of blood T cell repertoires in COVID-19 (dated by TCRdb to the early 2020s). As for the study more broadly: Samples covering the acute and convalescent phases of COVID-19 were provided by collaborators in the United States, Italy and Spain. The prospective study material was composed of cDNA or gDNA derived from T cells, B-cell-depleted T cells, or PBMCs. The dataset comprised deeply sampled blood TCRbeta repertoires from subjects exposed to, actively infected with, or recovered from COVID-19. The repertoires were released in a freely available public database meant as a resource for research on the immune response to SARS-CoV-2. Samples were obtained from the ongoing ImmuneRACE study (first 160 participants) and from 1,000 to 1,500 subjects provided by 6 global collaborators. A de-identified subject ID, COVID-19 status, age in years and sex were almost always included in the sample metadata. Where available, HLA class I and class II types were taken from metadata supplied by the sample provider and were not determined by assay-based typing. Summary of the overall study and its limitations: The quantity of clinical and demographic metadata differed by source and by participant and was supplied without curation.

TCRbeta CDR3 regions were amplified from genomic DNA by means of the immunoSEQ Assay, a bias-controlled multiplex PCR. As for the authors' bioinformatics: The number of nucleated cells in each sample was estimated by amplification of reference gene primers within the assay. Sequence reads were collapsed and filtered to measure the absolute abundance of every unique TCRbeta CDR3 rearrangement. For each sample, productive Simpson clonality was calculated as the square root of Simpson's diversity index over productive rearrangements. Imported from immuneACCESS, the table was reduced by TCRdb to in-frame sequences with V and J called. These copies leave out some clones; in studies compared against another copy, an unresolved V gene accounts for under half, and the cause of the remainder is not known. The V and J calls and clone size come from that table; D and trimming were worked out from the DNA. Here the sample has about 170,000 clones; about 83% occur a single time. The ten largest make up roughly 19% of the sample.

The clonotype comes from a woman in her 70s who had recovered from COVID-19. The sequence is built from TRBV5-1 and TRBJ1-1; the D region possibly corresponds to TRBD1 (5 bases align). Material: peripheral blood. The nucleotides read TGCGCCAGCAGCTTGCAGGGGAACACTGAAGCTTTCTTT. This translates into CASSLQGNTEAFF.